This T cell receptor beta chain was retrieved from a study of blood T cell repertoires in COVID-19 (dated by TCRdb to between 2020 and 2021). Background for the entire study: Samples from collaborators originated in the United States, Italy and Spain and spanned both the acute and convalescent phases of COVID-19. Sample metadata almost always included a de-identified subject ID, COVID-19 status, age in years and sex. The prospective study material was composed of cDNA or gDNA derived from T cells, B-cell-depleted T cells, or PBMCs. Where available, HLA class I and class II types were taken from metadata supplied by the sample provider and were not determined by assay-based typing. The samples were drawn from the first 160 participants of the ongoing ImmuneRACE study and from over a thousand subjects provided by 6 global collaborators. The repertoires were made available in a free public database intended to serve as a resource for research on the immune response to SARS-CoV-2. Deeply sampled blood TCRbeta repertoires from subjects exposed to, actively infected with, or recovered from COVID-19 were included in the dataset.

This clone was found a few times. The antigen this receptor binds is unknown. No base quality values were provided; no much bigger clone lies one nucleotide off. TCRbeta CDR3 regions were amplified from genomic DNA by means of the immunoSEQ Assay, a bias-controlled multiplex PCR. In the original analysis: The number of nucleated cells in each sample was estimated by amplification of reference gene primers within the assay. To quantify the absolute abundance of each unique TCRbeta CDR3 rearrangement, sequence reads were collapsed and filtered. For each sample, productive Simpson clonality was calculated as the square root of Simpson's diversity index across productive rearrangements. TCRdb provides this immuneACCESS table in a form limited to in-frame rearrangements. Some clones are lacking; in checked studies, under half of them reflect an unresolved V gene, and why the rest are absent is not known. That table supplies the V and J calls and clone size; D and trimming were determined from the DNA. For this sample there are fewer than 90,000 clones; approximately 80% appear just once. The ten top clones hold over 8.5% of the sample.

The collaborating institutions used their own protocols to collect whole blood in K2EDTA tubes. For TCRbeta analysis, collaborators shipped samples in one of three forms: frozen whole blood, isolated PBMCs, or DNA extracted from either of those sample types. Points the paper makes about the study in general: The amount of clinical and demographic metadata varied by source and participant and was provided uncurated.

At the junction V is shortened by 0 bases and J by 1 base, with 10 bases in between. CDR1 and CDR2 (MDHEN, SYDVKM) derive from the germline V gene. The CDR3, from cysteine to phenylalanine, totals 15 residues. Solely the CDR3 DNA is kept, with 45 bases framed from the first base. The chain employs TRBV28 and TRBJ2-7, with a weak D call of TRBD1 (6 bases match). Input material: peripheral blood. This TCR was recovered from a man in his fifties with acute or convalescent COVID-19. At the DNA level, the sequence is TGTGCCAGCAGTTTATGGACAGGTGTTTCCTACGAGCAGTACTTC. It codes for CASSLWTGVSYEQYF.